Listed below are T cell receptor beta chains from one sample, sequenced in a study of response to subunit inactivated influenza vaccine. TCRdb re-derived calls from the RT-PCR reads in MiXCR, one entry per CDR3 protein. This repertoire shows approximately 700,000 distinct CDR3 sequences, 15% to 18% found once; its top ten account for 11%. Here the sequenced sample was PBMCs from blood, taken roughly 13 days after vaccination. These receptors came from a man between 45 and 60 years old who received an inactivated influenza vaccine. Both conserved end residues are part of each CDR3. The D gene is left open where the match is weak. The size field is filled for only some rows; it gives once, few, many or a size class.

. | TRBJ2-5 | . | TRBV20-1 | CSTTRGGEGETQYF | TGCAGTACTACCCGCGGCGGAGAAGGAGAGACCCAGTACTTC
. | TRBJ2-7 | . | TRBV3-1 | CASSQAGVGGDYEQYF | TGTGCCAGCAGCCAAGCGGGGGTAGGAGGCGATTACGAGCAGTACTTC
few | TRBJ2-3 | . | TRBV11-2 | CASSSNGDTQYF | TGTGCCAGCAGCTCGAACGGAGATACGCAGTATTTT
. | TRBJ1-5 | TRBD1 | TRBV2 | CASKDRRRNQPQHF | TGTGCCAGCAAGGACAGGAGGCGCAATCAGCCCCAGCATTTT
. | TRBJ2-7 | . | TRBV7-2 | CASSYSRGLHEQYF | TGTGCCAGCAGCTATTCCCGGGGGCTCCACGAGCAGTACTTC
. | TRBJ2-7 | TRBD1 | TRBV12-3/TRBV12-4 | CASSPGQGQVGYEQYF | TGTGCCAGCAGCCCTGGACAGGGCCAGGTGGGTTACGAGCAGTACTTC
few | TRBJ2-7 | TRBD2 | TRBV20-1 | CSATGLVSPEQYF | TGCAGTGCTACGGGACTAGTATCTCCCGAGCAGTACTTC
few | TRBJ2-1 | . | TRBV6-5 | CASSRLFEQFF | TGTGCCAGCAGTCGACTCTTTGAGCAGTTCTTC
few | TRBJ2-7 | TRBD1 | TRBV5-6 | CASSPQGTDIYEQYF | TGTGCCAGCAGCCCCCAAGGGACAGACATCTACGAGCAGTACTTC
few | TRBJ2-5 | . | TRBV11-2 | CASSTLGSRQETQYF | TGTGCCAGCAGCACCCTAGGGAGCCGGCAAGAGACCCAGTACTTC
. | TRBJ2-3 | TRBD2 | TRBV20-1 | CSASGLAGVGPDTQYF | TGCAGTGCTAGCGGACTAGCGGGAGTGGGCCCAGATACGCAGTATTTT
few | TRBJ1-5 | . | TRBV28 | CASSFGWGNQPQHF | TGTGCCAGCAGTTTCGGGTGGGGCAATCAGCCCCAGCATTTT
few | TRBJ2-3 | . | TRBV20-1 | CSATGTILTDTQYF | TGCAGTGCTACGGGGACAATCCTTACAGATACGCAGTATTTT
few | TRBJ1-6 | . | TRBV12-3/TRBV12-4 | CASSLREYNSPLHF | TGTGCCAGCAGTTTACGAGAATATAATTCACCCCTCCACTTT
many | TRBJ2-1 | TRBD2 | TRBV18 | CASSPGLDYNEQFF | TGCGCCAGCAGCCCTGGACTAGACTACAATGAGCAGTTCTTC
few | TRBJ1-4 | . | TRBV20-1 | CSASAGGDEKLFF | TGCAGTGCTTCCGCCGGAGGAGATGAAAAACTGTTTTTT
. | TRBJ1-1 | . | TRBV5-1 | CASSFQIGDTKEAFF | TGCGCCAGCAGCTTCCAAATAGGAGACACCAAAGAAGCTTTCTTT
. | TRBJ2-7 | . | TRBV29-1 | CSVAGIRPYEQYF | TGCAGCGTTGCCGGGATAAGGCCCTACGAGCAGTACTTC
. | TRBJ2-1 | TRBD2 | TRBV4-1 | CASSQDQRGPYNEQFF | TGCGCCAGCAGCCAAGATCAGCGGGGGCCTTACAATGAGCAGTTCTTC
. | TRBJ1-1 | TRBD1 | TRBV5-6 | CASSWDRGPEAFF | TGTGCCAGCAGCTGGGACAGGGGGCCTGAAGCTTTCTTT
once | TRBJ1-2 | TRBD1 | TRBV2 | CASSEPGGYGYTF | TGTGCCAGCAGTGAACCAGGGGGCTATGGCTACACCTTC
. | TRBJ1-6 | . | TRBV27 | CASNRAGNSPLHF | TGTGCCAGCAACAGGGCAGGAAATTCACCCCTCCACTTT
. | TRBJ1-1 | . | TRBV12-3/TRBV12-4 | CASSFSSMNTEAFF | TGTGCCAGCAGTTTTTCCAGCATGAACACTGAAGCTTTCTTT
. | TRBJ2-5 | TRBD1 | TRBV10-3 | CAISESRGETQYF | TGTGCCATCAGTGAGTCCAGGGGGGAGACCCAGTACTTC
few | TRBJ1-2 | . | TRBV5-1 | CASSFVMGYGYTF | TGCGCCAGCAGCTTCGTGATGGGCTATGGCTACACCTTC
. | TRBJ2-1 | . | TRBV30 | CAWSPNPYNEQFF | TGTGCCTGGAGTCCGAACCCCTACAATGAGCAGTTCTTC
. | TRBJ2-3 | TRBD1 | TRBV27 | CASSSGTGDTQYF | TGTGCCAGCAGCTCCGGGACAGGGGATACGCAGTATTTT
. | TRBJ1-3 | . | TRBV10-3 | CAISELGSGNTIYF | TGTGCCATCAGTGAGTTAGGCTCTGGAAACACCATATATTTT
many | TRBJ2-7 | . | TRBV20-1 | CSASVEYEQYF | TGCAGTGCTAGCGTGGAGTACGAGCAGTACTTC
few | TRBJ2-5 | TRBD2 | TRBV20-1 | CSANLAGVGETQYF | TGCAGTGCTAATCTAGCGGGGGTCGGGGAGACCCAGTACTTC
many | TRBJ2-1 | . | TRBV20-1 | CSASGGGNYNEQFF | TGCAGTGCTAGCGGCGGGGGCAACTACAATGAGCAGTTCTTC
. | TRBJ1-2 | . | TRBV29-1 | CSSRDLDGYTF | TGCAGTTCGAGGGATCTAGATGGCTACACCTTC
few | TRBJ1-4 | . | TRBV12-3/TRBV12-4 | CASSFVGAREKLFF | TGTGCCAGCAGTTTTGTAGGGGCGCGGGAGAAACTGTTTTTT
many | TRBJ2-7 | TRBD1 | TRBV28 | CASRPTGAGYEQYF | TGTGCCAGCAGACCGACAGGGGCAGGGTACGAGCAGTACTTC
few | TRBJ2-4 | TRBD1 | TRBV27 | CASSLRDRGRDIQYF | TGTGCCAGCAGTTTACGGGACAGGGGGCGAGACATTCAGTACTTC
few | TRBJ2-7 | . | TRBV12-3/TRBV12-4 | CASRPSVILNYEQYF | TGTGCCAGCAGGCCTAGCGTAATTTTAAACTACGAGCAGTACTTC
many | TRBJ2-3 | . | TRBV3-1 | CASSQEGRGTDTQYF | TGCGCCAGCAGCCAAGAGGGTAGGGGAACAGATACGCAGTATTTT